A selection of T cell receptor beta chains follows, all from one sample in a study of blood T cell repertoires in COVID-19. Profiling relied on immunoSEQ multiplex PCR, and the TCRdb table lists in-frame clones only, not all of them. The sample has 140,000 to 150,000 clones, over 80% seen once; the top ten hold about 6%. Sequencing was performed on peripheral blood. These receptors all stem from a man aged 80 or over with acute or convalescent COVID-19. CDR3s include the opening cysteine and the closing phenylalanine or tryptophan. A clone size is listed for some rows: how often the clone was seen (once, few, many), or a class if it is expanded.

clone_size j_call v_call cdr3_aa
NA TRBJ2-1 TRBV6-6 CASSYSSGNEQFF
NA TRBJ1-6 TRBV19 CASSEQMNSPLHF
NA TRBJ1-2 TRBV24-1 CATSERDRITGYTF
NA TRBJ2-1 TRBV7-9 CASSYYPELAGEFF
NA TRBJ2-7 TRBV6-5 CASTIQGGEQYF
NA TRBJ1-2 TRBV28 CASSLQPTTYGYTF
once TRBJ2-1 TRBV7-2 CASSPTSGRPYNEQFF
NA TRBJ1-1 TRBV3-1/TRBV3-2 CASSLSSQGARTEAFF
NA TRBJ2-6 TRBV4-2 CASSQEFGGVGANVLTF
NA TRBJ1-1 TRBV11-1 CASSLADRNTEAFF
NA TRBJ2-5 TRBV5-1 CASSLRRGETQYF
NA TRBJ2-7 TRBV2 CASSLLDRGHYEQYF
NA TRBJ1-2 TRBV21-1 CASSKVKGGGDGYTF
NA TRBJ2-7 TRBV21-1 CASSNRQGLEDSYEQYF
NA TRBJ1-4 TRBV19 CASSSIRTGGEKLFF